This T cell receptor beta chain was observed in a study of metastatic and nonmetastatic thyroid tumors. Turning to the study itself: Repertoire comparison spanned blood and tumor or nodule tissue of malignant and benign thyroid patients.

TCRdb re-clonotyped the PCR reads through MiXCR. Among roughly 15,000 clones listed, around 20% were seen once. This clone is categorized as medium-sized. There were no patients who had received any treatment before thyroid surgery. This sequence originates from a female donor with papillary thyroid cancer or a benign thyroid nodule (not recorded which). Some clones in this sample may be carry-over from other donors' samples. The source material was blood.

CDR3: CASRGGTTYEQYF. The CDR3 coding sequence is TGTGCCAGCAGGGGGGGGACAACCTACGAGCAGTACTTC. The V and J genes are TRBV28 and TRBJ2-7; a weak D match, TRBD2 (7 bases). The CDR3 has 13 residues. Germline CDR1 and CDR2: MDHEN and SYDVKM. Trimming shortened V by 6 bases and J by 2 bases, and 11 bases separated the two germline ends.